A selection of T cell receptor beta chains follows, all from one sample in a study of blood T cell repertoires in COVID-19. Assay: immunoSEQ multiplex PCR; the TCRdb copy retains only in-frame clones and omits some. The sample contains under 250,000 clones, around 90% of which appear only once. The sequenced sample consisted of peripheral blood. The receptors come from a man between 60 and 75 years old who had recovered from COVID-19. CDR3s include the opening cysteine and the closing phenylalanine or tryptophan. D genes are given only for firm matches. The size of a clone is reported for some rows only, either as once, few or many, or as a class for expanded clones.

size,J,length,V,D,DNA,CDR3
NA,TRBJ1-5,17,TRBV7-6,NA,TGTGCCAGCAGTTCCGCCCTGGACAACCGGGGCAATCAGCCCCAGCATTTT,CASSSALDNRGNQPQHF
few,TRBJ2-1,15,TRBV5-4,TRBD2,TGTGCCAGCAGCCGATCAAGCGGGGGAAACAATGAGCAGTTCTTC,CASSRSSGGNNEQFF
NA,TRBJ2-7,15,TRBV5-1,TRBD1,TGCGCCAGCAGCTTGGGAGGGACAGCCTCCTACGAGCAGTACTTC,CASSLGGTASYEQYF
NA,TRBJ1-2,15,TRBV4-2,NA,TGTGCCAGCAGCCCGCCCCAGGGCGCTAACTATGGCTACACCTTC,CASSPPQGANYGYTF
NA,TRBJ1-3,17,TRBV7-2,NA,TGTGCCAGCAGCTTAAAGGGTCAGGGGCGCGGTGGAAACACCATATATTTT,CASSLKGQGRGGNTIYF
NA,TRBJ1-2,15,TRBV5-4,NA,TGTGCCAGCAGCCAACCATCGGGACTCCCGTATGGCTACACCTTC,CASSQPSGLPYGYTF
NA,TRBJ2-7,13,TRBV30,NA,TGTGCCTGGAGTGCCATCCCCACCTACGAGCAGTACTTC,CAWSAIPTYEQYF
NA,TRBJ1-5,18,TRBV27,TRBD1,TGTGCCAGCAGTTTAGACAGGGCCGCTATCAATAGCAATCAGCCCCAGCATTTT,CASSLDRAAINSNQPQHF
NA,TRBJ1-2,15,TRBV3-1/TRBV3-2,NA,TGTGCCAGCAGCCAAGACAGGACAGCCCGCTATGGCTACACCTTC,CASSQDRTARYGYTF
NA,TRBJ1-2,16,TRBV3-1/TRBV3-2,TRBD1,TGTGCCAGCAGCCAAGATCTAGGGGGCCGGGGTGCTGGCTACACCTTC,CASSQDLGGRGAGYTF
NA,TRBJ2-1,16,TRBV7-2,TRBD2,TGTGCCAGCAGCCCATGGACTAGCGGGAGGGGGAGTGAGCAGTTCTTC,CASSPWTSGRGSEQFF
NA,TRBJ2-3,20,TRBV4-2,TRBD2,TGTGCCAGCAGCCAAGATCTTCCGACTAGCGGGAGGATTGGTAGAGATACGCAGTATTTT,CASSQDLPTSGRIGRDTQYF
NA,TRBJ2-2,16,TRBV27,NA,TGTGCCAGCACTACCTCTGGAACAGTGAACACCGGGGAGCTGTTTTTT,CASTTSGTVNTGELFF
once,TRBJ2-1,14,TRBV3-1/TRBV3-2,NA,TGTGCCAGCAGCCGGCGGGGATCCTACAATGAGCAGTTCTTC,CASSRRGSYNEQFF
NA,TRBJ2-2,16,TRBV11-3,NA,TGTGCCAGCAGCTTAGAAAACAGGGCCAACACCGGGGAGCTGTTTTTT,CASSLENRANTGELFF
NA,TRBJ1-5,16,TRBV27,TRBD1,TGTGCCAGCAGTTCACAGGGGGCAGGGGGCAATCAGCCCCAGCATTTT,CASSSQGAGGNQPQHF
NA,TRBJ2-3,15,TRBV24-1,TRBD1,TGTGCCACCAGTGTTCAACAGGGGGGCACAGATACGCAGTATTTT,CATSVQQGGTDTQYF
NA,TRBJ2-7,16,TRBV3-1/TRBV3-2,TRBD2,TGTGCCAGCAGCCAAGAATTAGCGGGGGGGATGGGAGAGCAGTACTTC,CASSQELAGGMGEQYF
NA,TRBJ1-5,15,TRBV30,TRBD1,TGTGCCTGGAACCCGGGACAGGGCTTGACTCAGCCCCAGCATTTT,CAWNPGQGLTQPQHF
NA,TRBJ2-5,15,TRBV7-3,NA,TGTGCCAGCAGCTTAGGAGGCAAATTCCAAGAGACCCAGTACTTC,CASSLGGKFQETQYF
NA,TRBJ1-1,13,TRBV5-1,NA,TGCGCCAGCAGCTTGGACAGGAACACTGAAGCTTTCTTT,CASSLDRNTEAFF
once,TRBJ1-5,22,TRBV15,TRBD1,TGTGCCACCAGCAGAAGTCGGCGCCCGGGACAGGGGCCGATGGGAAGCAATCAGCCCCAGCATTTT,CATSRSRRPGQGPMGSNQPQHF
NA,TRBJ2-2,16,TRBV6-6,TRBD1,TGTGCCAGCAGTTACTCAACAGGGGGCAAGGCCGGGGAGCTGTTTTTT,CASSYSTGGKAGELFF
NA,TRBJ2-5,16,TRBV7-8,TRBD1,TGTGCCAGCAGCTTGGGACAGGGGGTATTTCATGAGACCCAGTACTTC,CASSLGQGVFHETQYF
once,TRBJ1-2,14,TRBV19,NA,TGTGCCAGTAGTATAGACTCTCAAACGGGTGGCTACACCTTC,CASSIDSQTGGYTF
NA,TRBJ1-1,13,TRBV6-5,NA,TGTGCCAGCAGAACTGAGGTCACCTCTGAAGCTTTCTTT,CASRTEVTSEAFF
NA,TRBJ2-1,18,TRBV29-1,TRBD2,TGCAGCGTGGTGATAGCGGGACTAGCGGTTAGCTCCTACAATGAGCAGTTCTTC,CSVVIAGLAVSSYNEQFF
NA,TRBJ2-1,13,TRBV6-4,NA,TGTGCCAGCAGTGTAGAGTGGGGGGATGAGCAGTTCTTC,CASSVEWGDEQFF
NA,TRBJ2-7,14,TRBV3-1/TRBV3-2,TRBD1,TGTGCCAGCATGCCGGGACAGGGCTCCTACGAGCAGTACTTC,CASMPGQGSYEQYF
NA,TRBJ2-3,20,TRBV5-1,TRBD2,TGCGCCAGCAGCTGGGGCGGGTCGGGCCTAGCGGGGCCACACACAGATACGCAGTATTTT,CASSWGGSGLAGPHTDTQYF
NA,TRBJ1-2,12,TRBV10-3,TRBD1,TGTGCCCTCCAGGGGGCGCGGGAAGGCTACACCTTC,CALQGAREGYTF
NA,TRBJ1-2,16,TRBV7-6,TRBD1,TGTGCCAGCAGCCGGACAGGTCGCAAAGGGGACTATGGCTACACCTTC,CASSRTGRKGDYGYTF
NA,TRBJ2-7,14,TRBV5-4,TRBD2,TGTGCCAGCAGCAAAGCGGGGGGCCGCTACGAGCAGTACTTC,CASSKAGGRYEQYF
NA,TRBJ2-1,15,TRBV5-1,TRBD2,TGCGCCAGCAGCTTGGCACGGACTAGCGCAGATGAGCAGTTCTTC,CASSLARTSADEQFF
NA,TRBJ2-1,16,TRBV14,TRBD2,TGTGCCAGCAGCCACGGGGCTAGCGGGGCCTACAATGAGCAGTTCTTC,CASSHGASGAYNEQFF
NA,TRBJ1-4,15,TRBV4-2,NA,TGTGCCAGCAGCCAAGTCGGGGGATTGGGGGAAAAACTGTTTTTT,CASSQVGGLGEKLFF
NA,TRBJ2-2,15,TRBV7-2,TRBD2,TGTGCCAGCAGCTTACGCGGGAGCGCGACCGGGGAGCTGTTTTTT,CASSLRGSATGELFF
NA,TRBJ2-5,16,TRBV19,TRBD2,TGTGCCAGTAGTCCACGAGCTAGCGGGAGAGAAGAGACCCAGTACTTC,CASSPRASGREETQYF
NA,TRBJ2-7,17,TRBV19,NA,TGTGCCAGTACGATGAAGCTCGGGTTAGACAGACCCTACGAGCAGTACTTC,CASTMKLGLDRPYEQYF
NA,TRBJ2-1,13,TRBV10-3,TRBD2,TGTGCCATCAGGACTAGCGGGGGTAATGAGCAGTTCTTC,CAIRTSGGNEQFF
NA,TRBJ2-2,15,TRBV5-4,NA,TGTGCCAGCAGCGTACAAAGCGAAAACACCGGGGAGCTGTTTTTT,CASSVQSENTGELFF
NA,TRBJ2-3,16,TRBV5-1,NA,TGCGCCAGCAGCAGGGGGACGCCCCGAGGGGCAGATACGCAGTATTTT,CASSRGTPRGADTQYF
NA,TRBJ2-7,15,TRBV5-1,TRBD2,TGCGCCAGCAGGGAAGCGGGAGGGCCGGTCTACGAGCAGTACTTC,CASREAGGPVYEQYF
NA,TRBJ2-4,15,TRBV11-2,NA,TGTGCCAGCAGCAAAGGGGCTGGGGCGGGGTACATTCAGTACTTC,CASSKGAGAGYIQYF
NA,TRBJ1-1,13,TRBV7-9,NA,TGTGCCAGCAGAGCAACAGGGAACACTGAAGCTTTCTTT,CASRATGNTEAFF
NA,TRBJ2-2,13,TRBV12-3/TRBV12-4,TRBD1,TGTGCCAGTGACAGGGTCGGGACCGGGGAGCTGTTTTTT,CASDRVGTGELFF
NA,TRBJ1-2,14,TRBV5-4,NA,TGTGCCAGCAGCTTGCAAGGGGTCCGCTATGGCTACACCTTC,CASSLQGVRYGYTF
NA,TRBJ2-3,14,TRBV6-5,NA,TGTGCCAGCAAAAGCGGGCCTAGCACAGATACGCAGTATTTT,CASKSGPSTDTQYF
NA,TRBJ2-1,16,TRBV29-1,TRBD2,TGCAGCGTCTCTCCGACTAGCGGGAGAAGGGTGAGAGAGCAGTTCTTC,CSVSPTSGRRVREQFF
NA,TRBJ2-7,15,TRBV9,NA,TGTGCCAGCAGCGTAGAAGCACAGGGTCCCTACGAGCAGTACTTC,CASSVEAQGPYEQYF
NA,TRBJ2-2,15,TRBV5-1,NA,TGCGCCAGCAGCTGGGGGACACGCGCCGCCGGGGAGCTGTTTTTT,CASSWGTRAAGELFF
few,TRBJ2-5,15,TRBV21-1,NA,TGTGCCAGCAGCATGAGAGTTTTAAGGGGCCCTACCCAGTACTTC,CASSMRVLRGPTQYF
NA,TRBJ2-2,12,TRBV28,TRBD2,TGTGCCAGCAGAAGCGGGAAAAGGGAGCTGTTTTTT,CASRSGKRELFF